This T cell receptor beta chain was retrieved from a study of T cells after yellow fever vaccination. Trimming removed 2 bases from V and 4 bases from J, with 9 bases in between. Germline-derived CDR1 and CDR2 are SGHNT and YYREEE (reference sequence). The CDR3 spans 13 residues. TCRdb independently ran MiXCR on the 5' RACE reads; one entry per CDR3 protein. This sample has a few hundred thousand distinct CDR3 sequences; about 3.7% occur once, and the top ten carry 19%. This clonotype has ten or more counts. The chain recombines TRBV5-4 with TRBJ1-2; D gene unclear. The sample consisted of PBMCs, taken 15 days after the yellow fever booster vaccination. The TCR comes from a man between 18 and 29 years old who received the YFV17D yellow fever vaccine. The CDR3 region is CASSFSAAYGYTF. CDR3 DNA: TGTGCCAGCAGCTTTTCGGCAGCCTATGGCTACACCTTC. The full variable domain, rest sourced from reference TRBV5-4 and TRBJ1-2, is ETGVTQSPTHLIKTRGQQVTLRCSSQSGHNTVSWYQQALGQGPQFIFQYYREEENGRGNFPPRFSGLQFPNYSSELNVNALELDDSALYLCASSFSAAYGYTFGSGTRLTVV.